These 14 T cell receptor beta chains were sequenced from one sample in a study of early T cells in non-severe SARS-CoV-2 infection. A single record per CDR3 protein comes from TCRdb applying MiXCR to the 5' RACE reads. This table holds approximately 110,000 distinct CDR3 sequences, more than 12% found once. Material for sequencing was whole blood. The receptor source for this set is an adult who was a healthcare worker with PCR-confirmed SARS-CoV-2 infection or an uninfected control (not recorded which).

The chain combines TRBV7-6 with TRBJ1-1, with D unclear. This CDR3 is built from 13 residues. Germline V gives CDR1 SGHVS, CDR2 FNYEAQ. The germline V and J ends were trimmed by 2 bases and 0 bases, with 4 bases remaining between them. The CDR3 is CASSLKVNTEAFF. The CDR3 DNA reads as TGTGCCAGCAGCTTAAAGGTGAACACTGAAGCTTTCTTT.

This chain joins TRBV6-1 and TRBJ2-5, with 8 bases aligning to TRBD2. The CDR3 length is 14 residues. After removal of 8 bases from V and 5 bases from J, the junction contained 10 bases not matched to a gene. CDR1 is MNHNS and CDR2 is SASEGT in the germline V gene. The CDR3 region is CASLRERGFETQYF. The DNA for the CDR3 is TGTGCCAGCCTAAGGGAGCGGGGGTTTGAGACCCAGTACTTC.

There are many counts of this clonotype. The chain recombines TRBV11-3 with TRBJ2-7; D is perhaps TRBD2 (7 bases). Trimming removed 5 bases at V and 5 bases at J, with 19 bases between. Germline lookup yields CDR1 SGHNT and CDR2 YENEEA. This CDR3 has 15 residues. As DNA, the CDR3 is TGTGCCAGCAGCCCCCGGGGGGCCGGGGGAAACGAGCAGTACTTC. It specifies CASSPRGAGGNEQYF.

The chain carries TRBV7-6 and TRBJ2-7, with D maybe TRBD1 (6 bases). V dropped 4 bases and J dropped 2 bases, with 18 bases sitting between them. The CDR3 covers 16 residues. Germline V gives CDR1 SGHVS, CDR2 FNYEAQ. CDR3 amino acids: CASSSSPGGFPYEQYF. The CDR3 DNA sequence: TGTGCCAGCAGCTCCTCGCCTGGGGGCTTCCCCTACGAGCAGTACTTC.

The J gene is TRBJ2-5, the V gene TRBV15, with D uncertain. The CDR3 has 12 residues. Trimming took 6 bases from V and 7 from J, leaving 12 bases between them. The V gene's germline CDR1 is LNHNV and CDR2 YYDKDF (reference sequence). CDR3 region: CATSGPQRTQYF. DNA for the CDR3: TGTGCCACCAGTGGCCCCCAGAGGACCCAGTACTTC.

The J gene is TRBJ1-1, the V gene TRBV10-3; 7 nucleotides align to TRBD1. V dropped 3 bases and J dropped 7; count of bases not matched to a gene: 5. The CDR3 runs 13 residues. Looked up from germline, CDR1 is ENHRY and CDR2 is SYGVKD. As DNA, the CDR3 is TGTGCCATCAGTGAAGGGGGCAACTATGAAGCTTTCTTT. Residues: CAISEGGNYEAFF.

The chain has TRBV2 and TRBJ2-2, with no clear D. Trimming removed 7 bases at V and 6 bases at J, with 18 bases between. The length of the CDR3 is 15 residues. CDR1 is SNHLY, CDR2 FYNNEI, per germline. In DNA, the CDR3 is TGTGCCAGCACCCTGGACCAACAGAAATCCGGGGAGCTGTTTTTT. This codes for CASTLDQQKSGELFF.

This clonotype was found many times. The chain couples TRBV7-8 to TRBJ2-1; a possible D gene is TRBD1 (5 bases). The V end lost 3 bases, the J end lost 12 bases, and 15 bases lay between the germline ends. Germline-derived CDR1 and CDR2 are SGHVS and FQNEAQ. The length of the CDR3 is 13 residues. The CDR3 sequence is CASSFGSVTGQFF. Written as DNA, the CDR3 is TGTGCCAGCAGCTTCGGTTCTGTAACAGGGCAGTTCTTC.

This clonotype was seen more than once but under ten times. The V gene is TRBV7-6, the J gene TRBJ2-5; D unclear. Germline lookup yields CDR1 SGHVS and CDR2 FNYEAQ. V was cut by 7 bases and J by 3 bases, with 12 bases left in between. There are 13 residues in the CDR3. The CDR3 nucleotides are TGTGCCAGCAAAATCCCTGAAGAAGAGACCCAGTACTTC. Protein: CASKIPEEETQYF.

J is TRBJ1-6 and V is TRBV30, with unresolved D. V dropped 3 bases and J dropped 10 bases, with 16 bases sitting between them. CDR1 and CDR2 from the germline V gene are GTSNPN and SVGIG (reference sequence). There are 14 residues in the CDR3. The CDR3 DNA follows: TGTGCCTGGAGCAGTGCGGGAGGAAGATCACCCCTCCACTTT. It specifies CAWSSAGGRSPLHF.

V is TRBV2 and J is TRBJ1-5; D unresolved. Trimming left V 7 bases short and J 2 bases short, with 15 bases between. Germline CDR1 and CDR2: SNHLY and FYNNEI. The CDR3 length is 15 residues. CDR3 loop: CASTTDQAGNQPQHF. The CDR3 DNA sequence: TGTGCCAGCACTACAGATCAGGCGGGCAATCAGCCCCAGCATTTT.

V gene TRBV6-1 combines with J gene TRBJ2-1, with D possibly called TRBD1 or TRBD2 (7 bases each). The germline V gene has CDR1 MNHNS and CDR2 SASEGT. This CDR3 is 13 amino acids long. V was trimmed by 2 bases and J by 10 bases, leaving 12 bases between them. In nucleotides, the CDR3 is TGTGCCAGCAGTGAAAACAGGGGAGGGGAGCAGTTCTTC. Translation: CASSENRGGEQFF.

V usage is TRBV5-1 and J usage is TRBJ1-1; D call uncertain. Per the germline V gene, CDR1 is SGHRS and CDR2 is YFSETQ. The CDR3 length is 13 residues. V dropped 1 base and J dropped 2 bases, with 6 bases sitting between them. This CDR3 is CASSLRANTEAFF. The CDR3 DNA reads TGCGCCAGCAGCTTGCGCGCTAACACTGAAGCTTTCTTT.

In its sample, this clonotype was seen a few times. This chain uses TRBV7-8 with TRBJ1-5; the D gene is possibly TRBD1 (5 bases). CDR1 SGHVS and CDR2 FQNEAQ come from the germline V gene. V was clipped by 3 bases and J by 7 bases, with 16 bases between them. The CDR3 extends over 15 amino acids. The CDR3 loop is CASSFGQGLQQPQHF. The CDR3 bases are TGTGCCAGCAGCTTTGGGCAGGGTCTTCAACAGCCCCAGCATTTT.